This TCR beta chain was sequenced for a study of cytomegalovirus exposure and HLA in healthy donors. General study results and limits: V- and J-gene trimming of TCR beta was linked (in a later analysis) to a missense DCLRE1C variant.

With respect to this clone: Its antigen is unidentified.

The CDR3 covers 14 residues. Trimming stripped 7 bases from V and 0 bases from J, with 11 bases between. Germline CDR1 is LNHDA and CDR2 is SQIVND (reference sequence). Amplification used 60 Vbeta primers and 13 Jbeta primers. The method was immunoSEQ multiplex PCR; TCRdb's version includes in-frame clones alone and lacks a portion of them. The sample gives 230,000 or so clones, around 90% of which show up once; about 1.7% is in the top ten. This chain connects TRBV19 to TRBJ2-3; D may be TRBD1 (5 bases). The sequenced sample consisted of PBMCs. The receptor was isolated from a girl aged 2-10 years in good health and CMV-seronegative. The CDR3 protein is CASKDTTSTDTQYF. CDR3 bases: TGTGCCAGTAAGGACACCACTAGCACAGATACGCAGTATTTT.